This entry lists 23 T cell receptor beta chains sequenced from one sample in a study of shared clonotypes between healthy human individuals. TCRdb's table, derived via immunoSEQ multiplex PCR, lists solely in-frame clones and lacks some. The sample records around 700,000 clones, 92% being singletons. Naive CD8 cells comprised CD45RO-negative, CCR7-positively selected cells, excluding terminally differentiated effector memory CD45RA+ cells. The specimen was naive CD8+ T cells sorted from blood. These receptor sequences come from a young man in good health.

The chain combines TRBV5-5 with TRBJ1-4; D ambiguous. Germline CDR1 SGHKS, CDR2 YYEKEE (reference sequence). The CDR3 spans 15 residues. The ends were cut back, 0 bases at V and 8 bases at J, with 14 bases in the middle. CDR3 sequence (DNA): TGTGCCAGCAGCTTGGATTGGCTGGGAGGCGAAAAACTGTTTTTT. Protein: CASSLDWLGGEKLFF.

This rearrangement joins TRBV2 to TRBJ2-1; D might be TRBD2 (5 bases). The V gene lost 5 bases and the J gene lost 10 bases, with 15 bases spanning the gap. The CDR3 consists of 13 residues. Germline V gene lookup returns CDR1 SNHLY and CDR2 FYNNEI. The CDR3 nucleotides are TGTGCCAGCAGTCGACCTTATAGCGAGGAGCAGTTCTTC. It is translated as CASSRPYSEEQFF.

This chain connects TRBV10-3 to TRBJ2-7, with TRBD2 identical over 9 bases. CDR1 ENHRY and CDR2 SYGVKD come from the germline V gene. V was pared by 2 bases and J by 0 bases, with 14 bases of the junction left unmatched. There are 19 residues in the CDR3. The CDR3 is CAISEMVISGRPSSYEQYF. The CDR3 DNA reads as TGTGCCATCAGTGAGATGGTGATTAGCGGGAGACCCAGCTCCTACGAGCAGTACTTC.

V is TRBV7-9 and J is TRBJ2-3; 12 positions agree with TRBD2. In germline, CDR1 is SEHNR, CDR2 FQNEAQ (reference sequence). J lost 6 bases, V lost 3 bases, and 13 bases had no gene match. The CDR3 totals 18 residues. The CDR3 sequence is CASSFPGAVTSGSDTQYF. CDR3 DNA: TGTGCCAGCAGCTTTCCCGGGGCGGTGACTAGCGGGAGCGATACGCAGTATTTT. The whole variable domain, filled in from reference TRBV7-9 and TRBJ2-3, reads DTGVSQNPRHKITKRGQNVTFRCDPISEHNRLYWYRQTLGQGPEFLTYFQNEAQLEKSRLLSDRFSAERPKGSFSTLEIQRTEQGDSAMYLCASSFPGAVTSGSDTQYFGPGTRLTVL.

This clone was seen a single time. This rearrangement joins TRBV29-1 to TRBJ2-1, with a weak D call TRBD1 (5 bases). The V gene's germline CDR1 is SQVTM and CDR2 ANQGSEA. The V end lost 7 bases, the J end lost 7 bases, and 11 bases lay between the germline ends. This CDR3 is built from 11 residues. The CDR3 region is CSADRQNEQFF. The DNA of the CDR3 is TGCAGCGCCGATCGACAGAATGAGCAGTTCTTC.

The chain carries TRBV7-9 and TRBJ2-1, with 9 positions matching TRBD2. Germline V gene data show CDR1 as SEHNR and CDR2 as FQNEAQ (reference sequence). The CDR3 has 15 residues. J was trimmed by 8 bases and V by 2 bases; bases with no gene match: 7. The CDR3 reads CASSLPPGLAHEQFF. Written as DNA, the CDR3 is TGTGCCAGCAGCTTACCACCGGGACTAGCACATGAGCAGTTCTTC.

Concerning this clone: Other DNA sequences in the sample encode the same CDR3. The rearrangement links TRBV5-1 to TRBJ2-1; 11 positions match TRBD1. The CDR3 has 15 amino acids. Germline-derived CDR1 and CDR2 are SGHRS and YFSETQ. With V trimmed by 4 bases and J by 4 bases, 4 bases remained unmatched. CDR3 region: CASSLGTGGYNEQFF. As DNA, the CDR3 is TGCGCCAGCAGCCTCGGGACAGGGGGGTACAATGAGCAGTTCTTC.

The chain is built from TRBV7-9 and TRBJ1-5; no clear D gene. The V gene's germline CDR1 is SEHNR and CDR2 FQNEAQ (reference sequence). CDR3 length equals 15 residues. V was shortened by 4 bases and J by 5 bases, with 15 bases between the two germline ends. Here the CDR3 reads CASSSAVGTYQPQHF. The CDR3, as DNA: TGTGCCAGCAGCTCCGCTGTCGGTACGTATCAGCCCCAGCATTTT.

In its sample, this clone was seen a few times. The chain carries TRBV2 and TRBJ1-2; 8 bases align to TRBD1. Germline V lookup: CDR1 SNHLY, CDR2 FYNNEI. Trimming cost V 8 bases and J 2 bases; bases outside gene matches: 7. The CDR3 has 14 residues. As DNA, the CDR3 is TGTGCCAGCCCCCGGACAGGGCTCAACTATGGCTACACCTTC. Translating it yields CASPRTGLNYGYTF.

DNA for the CDR3: TGCAGCGTTGAGTGGGACCCTGGGTACGAGCAGTACTTC. It is translated as CSVEWDPGYEQYF. The chain combines TRBV29-1 with TRBJ2-7; either TRBD1 or TRBD2 may fit D (5 bases each). Germline V gives CDR1 SQVTM, CDR2 ANQGSEA. V lost 3 bases and J lost 4, with 13 bases in between. The CDR3 runs 13 residues.

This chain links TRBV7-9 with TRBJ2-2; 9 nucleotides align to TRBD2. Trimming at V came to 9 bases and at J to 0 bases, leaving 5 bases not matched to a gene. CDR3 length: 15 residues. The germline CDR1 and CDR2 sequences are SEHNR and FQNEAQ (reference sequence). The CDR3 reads CARERLAANTGELFF. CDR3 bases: TGTGCCAGAGAAAGACTAGCGGCGAACACCGGGGAGCTGTTTTTT.

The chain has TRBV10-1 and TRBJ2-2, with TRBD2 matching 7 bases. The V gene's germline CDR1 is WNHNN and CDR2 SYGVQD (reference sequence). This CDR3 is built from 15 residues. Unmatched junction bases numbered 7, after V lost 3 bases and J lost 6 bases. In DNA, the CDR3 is TGCGCCAGCAGTGACAGGAGGGAGGGCCCCGGGGAGCTGTTTTTT. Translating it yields CASSDRREGPGELFF.

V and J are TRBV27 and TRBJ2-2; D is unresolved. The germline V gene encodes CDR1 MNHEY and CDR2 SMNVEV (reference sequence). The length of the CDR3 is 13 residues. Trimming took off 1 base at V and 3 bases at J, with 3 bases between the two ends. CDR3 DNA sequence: TGTGCCAGCAGTTTATACCACACCGGGGAGCTGTTTTTT. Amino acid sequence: CASSLYHTGELFF.

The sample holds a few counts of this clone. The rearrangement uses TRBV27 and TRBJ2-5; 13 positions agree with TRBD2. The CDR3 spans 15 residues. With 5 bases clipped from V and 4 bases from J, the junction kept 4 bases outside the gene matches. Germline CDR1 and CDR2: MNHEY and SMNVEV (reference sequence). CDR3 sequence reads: CASSRTSGSRETQYF. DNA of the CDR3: TGTGCCAGCAGTCGGACTAGCGGGAGCCGAGAGACCCAGTACTTC.

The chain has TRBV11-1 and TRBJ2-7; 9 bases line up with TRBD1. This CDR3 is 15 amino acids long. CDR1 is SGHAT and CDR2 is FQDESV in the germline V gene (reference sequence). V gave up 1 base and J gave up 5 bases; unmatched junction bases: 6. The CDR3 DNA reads TGTGCCAGCAGCTTAGAGGAGCGACAGGGGGACGAGCAGTACTTC. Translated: CASSLEERQGDEQYF. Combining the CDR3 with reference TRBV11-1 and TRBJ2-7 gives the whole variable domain EAEVAQSPRYKITEKSQAVAFWCDPISGHATLYWYRQILGQGPELLVQFQDESVVDDSQLPKDRFSAERLKGVDSTLKIQPAELGDSAMYLCASSLEERQGDEQYFGPGTRLTVT.

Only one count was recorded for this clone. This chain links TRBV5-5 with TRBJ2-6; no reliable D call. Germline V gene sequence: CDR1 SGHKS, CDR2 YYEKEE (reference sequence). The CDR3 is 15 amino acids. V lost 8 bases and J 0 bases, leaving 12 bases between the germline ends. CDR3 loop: CASPSENSGANVLTF. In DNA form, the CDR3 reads TGTGCCAGTCCATCGGAGAACTCTGGGGCCAACGTCCTGACTTTC.

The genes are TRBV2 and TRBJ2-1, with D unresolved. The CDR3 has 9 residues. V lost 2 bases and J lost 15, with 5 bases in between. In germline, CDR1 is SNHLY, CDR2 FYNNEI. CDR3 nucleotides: TGTGCCAGCAGTGAACACCGGTTCTTC. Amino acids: CASSEHRFF.

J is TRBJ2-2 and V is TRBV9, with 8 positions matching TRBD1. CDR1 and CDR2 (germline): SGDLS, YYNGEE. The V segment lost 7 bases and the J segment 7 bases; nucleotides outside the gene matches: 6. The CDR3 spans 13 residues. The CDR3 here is CASGKQGDGELFF. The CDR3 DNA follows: TGTGCCAGCGGTAAACAGGGGGACGGGGAGCTGTTTTTT.

CDR3: CASSIVGLSSTDTQYF. CDR3 coding DNA: TGTGCCAGTAGTATAGTCGGGTTATCAAGCACAGATACGCAGTATTTT. The chain links TRBV19 to TRBJ2-3; D gene ambiguous. The germline V gene has CDR1 LNHDA and CDR2 SQIVND (reference sequence). Trimming took off 1 base at V and 0 bases at J, with 11 bases between the two ends. This CDR3 has 16 residues.

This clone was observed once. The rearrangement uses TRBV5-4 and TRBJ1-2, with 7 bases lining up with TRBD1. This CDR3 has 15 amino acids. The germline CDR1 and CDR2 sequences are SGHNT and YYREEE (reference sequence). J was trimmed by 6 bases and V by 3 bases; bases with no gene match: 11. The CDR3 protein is CASSYITGTANGYTF. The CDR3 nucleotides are TGTGCCAGCAGCTACATAACCGGGACAGCGAATGGCTACACCTTC.

The CDR3: CASSLGWGNEQYF. The DNA of the CDR3 is TGTGCCAGCAGCTTGGGATGGGGGAACGAGCAGTACTTC. The chain carries TRBV11-2 and TRBJ2-7; D might be TRBD1 or TRBD2, each matching 5 bases. Germline CDR1 SGHAT, CDR2 FQNNGV. The ends were cut back, 3 bases at V and 5 bases at J, with 11 bases in the middle. The CDR3 runs to 13 residues.

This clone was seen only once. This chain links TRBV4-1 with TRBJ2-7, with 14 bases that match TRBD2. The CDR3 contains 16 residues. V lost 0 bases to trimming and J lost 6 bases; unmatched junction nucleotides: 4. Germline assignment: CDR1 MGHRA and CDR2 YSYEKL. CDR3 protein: CASSQEGLAGGGEQYF. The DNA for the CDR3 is TGCGCCAGCAGCCAAGAAGGACTAGCGGGAGGTGGCGAGCAGTACTTC.

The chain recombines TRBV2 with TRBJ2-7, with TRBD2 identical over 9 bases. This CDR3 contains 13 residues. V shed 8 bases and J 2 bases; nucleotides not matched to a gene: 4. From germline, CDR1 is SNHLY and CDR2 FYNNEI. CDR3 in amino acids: CASATSGPYEQYF. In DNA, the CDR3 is TGTGCCAGCGCGACTAGCGGACCCTACGAGCAGTACTTC.